This T cell receptor (beta chain) appears in the sequencing data of a study of T cell responses to AZD1222 COVID-19 vaccine. The CDR3 totals 16 residues. Notes on this clone: Its specificity is not known.

Sequencing used immunoSEQ multiplex PCR; TCRdb keeps in-frame clones, though not all of them. Here the sample spans under 150,000 clones, approximately 85% being singletons. Study conclusions and caveats: Only a handful of AZD1222 recipients, several in all, had baseline seropositivity. A mostly white British donor set with more females was recruited, and clonal diversity was possibly underestimated. Spike-specific TCR breadth and depth went up after people got two AZD1222 doses. In the spike-specific TCR repertoire, nearly half reportedly target unmutated variant regions.

This chain links TRBV12-2 with TRBJ2-1. TRBV12-2 is a pseudogene. This sequence was found in an adult in good health. Sequencing was performed on peripheral blood, taken on day 0 of MenACWY control vaccination. The CDR3 nucleotides are TGTGCAAGTCGCCTCGGGGACCGAACCTCCTACAATGAGCAGTTCTTC. Protein sequence: CASRLGDRTSYNEQFF.